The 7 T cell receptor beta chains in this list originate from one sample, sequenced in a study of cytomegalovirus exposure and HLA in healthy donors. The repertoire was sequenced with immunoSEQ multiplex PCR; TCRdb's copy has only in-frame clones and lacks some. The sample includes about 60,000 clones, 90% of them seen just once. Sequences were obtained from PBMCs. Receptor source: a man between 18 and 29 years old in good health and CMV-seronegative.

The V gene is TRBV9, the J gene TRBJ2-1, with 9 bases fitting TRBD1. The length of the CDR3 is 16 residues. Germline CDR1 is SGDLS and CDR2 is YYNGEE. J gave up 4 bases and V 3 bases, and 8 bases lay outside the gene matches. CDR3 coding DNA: TGTGCCAGCAGCGAGGGAGGGGGACAGGGTTACAATGAGCAGTTCTTC. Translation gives CASSEGGGQGYNEQFF.

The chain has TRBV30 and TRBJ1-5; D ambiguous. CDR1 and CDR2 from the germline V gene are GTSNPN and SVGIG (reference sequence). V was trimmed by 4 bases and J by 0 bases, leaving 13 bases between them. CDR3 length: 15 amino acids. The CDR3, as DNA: TGTGCCTGGAATTCTGGGCAGTATAGCAATCAGCCCCAGCATTTT. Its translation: CAWNSGQYSNQPQHF.

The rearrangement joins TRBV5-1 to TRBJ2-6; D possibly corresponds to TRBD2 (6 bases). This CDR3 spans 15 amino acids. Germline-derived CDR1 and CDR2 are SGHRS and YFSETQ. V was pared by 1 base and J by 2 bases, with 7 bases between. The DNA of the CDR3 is TGCGCCAGCAGCTTGTCGGGGGCTGGGGCCAACGTCCTGACTTTC. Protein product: CASSLSGAGANVLTF.

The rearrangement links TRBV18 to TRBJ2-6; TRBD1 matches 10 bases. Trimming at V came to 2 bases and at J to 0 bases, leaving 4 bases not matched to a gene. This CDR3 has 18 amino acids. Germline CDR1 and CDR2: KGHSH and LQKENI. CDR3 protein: CASSPYRDRGSGANVLTF. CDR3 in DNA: TGTGCCAGCTCACCATACCGGGACAGGGGCTCTGGGGCCAACGTCCTGACTTTC.

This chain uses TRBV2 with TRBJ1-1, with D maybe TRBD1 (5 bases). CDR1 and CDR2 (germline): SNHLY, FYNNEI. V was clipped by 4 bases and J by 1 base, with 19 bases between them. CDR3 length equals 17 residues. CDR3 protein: CASSGTRVWGGNTEAFF. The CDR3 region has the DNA TGTGCCAGCAGTGGGACCAGGGTATGGGGGGGGAACACTGAAGCTTTCTTT.

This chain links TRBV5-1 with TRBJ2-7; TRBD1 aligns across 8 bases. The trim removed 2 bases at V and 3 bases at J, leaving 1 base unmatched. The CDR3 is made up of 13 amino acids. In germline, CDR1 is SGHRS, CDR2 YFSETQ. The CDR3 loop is CASSLTGGYEQYF. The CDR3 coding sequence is TGCGCCAGCAGCTTAACAGGGGGCTACGAGCAGTACTTC.

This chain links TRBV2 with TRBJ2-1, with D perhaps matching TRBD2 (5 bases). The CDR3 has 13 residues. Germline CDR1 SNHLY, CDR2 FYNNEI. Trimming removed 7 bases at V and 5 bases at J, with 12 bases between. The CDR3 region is CASKGGLDNEQFF. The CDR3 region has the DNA TGTGCCAGCAAGGGCGGGTTGGACAATGAGCAGTTCTTC. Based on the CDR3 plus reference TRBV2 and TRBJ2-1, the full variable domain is EPEVTQTPSHQVTQMGQEVILRCVPISNHLYFYWYRQILGQKVEFLVSFYNNEISEKSEIFDDQFSVERPDGSNFTLKIRSTKLEDSAMYFCASKGGLDNEQFFGPGTRLTVL.